One sample yielded the 7 T cell receptor beta chains listed below, sequenced in a study of blood T cell dynamics during melanoma immunotherapy. Sequencing used immunoSEQ multiplex PCR; TCRdb keeps in-frame clones, though not all of them. This table holds 9,500 to 11,000 clones, approximately 91% found once. Sample time point: pre-treatment baseline. The material was blood, obtained from a patient treated with checkpoint blockade. The receptors here all came from a human donor with melanoma.

The V gene is TRBV7-9, the J gene TRBJ1-1; tentatively, D is TRBD1 (5 bases). The V end was cut by 2 bases, the J end by 3 bases, with 7 bases between. In germline, CDR1 is SEHNR, CDR2 FQNEAQ (reference sequence). The CDR3 totals 13 residues. CDR3 protein: CASSLQGHTEAFF. CDR3 in DNA: TGTGCCAGCAGCTTACAGGGTCACACTGAAGCTTTCTTT.

The chain links TRBV7-3 to TRBJ2-1; TRBD1 might be the D (6 bases). Germline V gene sequence: CDR1 SGHTA, CDR2 FQGTGA. The length of the CDR3 is 15 residues. With 5 bases removed from V and 5 bases from J, the gap between germline ends came to 16 bases. The CDR3 DNA sequence: TGTGCCAGCAGCCCAAATCTCGGACAGAACAATGAGCAGTTCTTC. Its protein product is CASSPNLGQNNEQFF.

J is TRBJ1-1 and V is TRBV7-9, with 8 bases identical to TRBD1. The CDR3 extends over 14 amino acids. V trimming: 5 bases; J trimming: 1 base; junction bases outside the gene matches: 3. Germline assignment: CDR1 SEHNR and CDR2 FQNEAQ (reference sequence). The CDR3 loop reads CASSPGQGNTEAFF. CDR3 DNA: TGTGCCAGCAGCCCAGGACAGGGGAACACTGAAGCTTTCTTT.

The chain links TRBV7-8 to TRBJ2-7; 7 nucleotides align to TRBD1. Germline CDR1 reads SGHVS; CDR2 reads FQNEAQ. J lost 5 bases, V lost 3 bases, and 16 bases had no gene match. The CDR3 totals 17 residues. The CDR3 DNA follows: TGTGCCAGCAGCTTGCCCGCAGCGAACAGGGGAGTTCACGAGCAGTACTTC. Its translation: CASSLPAANRGVHEQYF.

V and J are TRBV6-5 and TRBJ1-2, with a possible D match to TRBD1 (5 bases). CDR1 is MNHEY, CDR2 SVGAGI, per germline. This CDR3 is 15 amino acids long. V shed 0 bases and J shed 7 bases, with 15 bases lying between them. This CDR3 reads CASSYSGRLGAGYTF. The CDR3 region has the DNA TGTGCCAGCAGTTACTCGGGGCGACTCGGGGCTGGCTACACCTTC.

The CDR3 coding sequence is TGTGCCAGCAGTGGAAGGGTTTCGGCAGATACGCAGTATTTT. As protein: CASSGRVSADTQYF. This chain links TRBV2 with TRBJ2-3; no clear D. Germline V lookup: CDR1 SNHLY, CDR2 FYNNEI. Trimming removed 4 bases from V and 4 bases from J, with 12 bases in between. The CDR3 extends over 14 amino acids.

This sequence joins TRBV6-5 and TRBJ2-7, with 9 bases matching TRBD1. The CDR3 spans 13 residues. The germline V gene has CDR1 MNHEY and CDR2 SVGAGI. With 11 bases clipped from V and 12 bases from J, the junction kept 17 bases outside the gene matches. As DNA, the CDR3 is TGTGCCTCGAAAGGGGACAGGGTGGGGGTCAGGTACTTC. Translation gives CASKGDRVGVRYF.